Listed below are T cell receptor beta chains from one sample, sequenced in a study of technical replicates of blood from several donors. Clones were read by immunoSEQ multiplex PCR, and TCRdb kept only the in-frame ones, dropping some. Here the sample spans more than 90,000 clones, about 95% being singletons. Sample: T cells isolated from PBMCs. The receptors here all came from a human donor in good health. Both conserved end residues are part of each CDR3. D genes are given only for firm matches. Size is stated for part of the rows, as once, few or many counts, or as a class when the clone is expanded.

clone_size: -; j_call: TRBJ2-7; d_call: -; v_call: TRBV18; cdr3_aa: CASSPPGMINEQYF; cdr3_nt: TGTGCCAGCTCACCCCCGGGGATGATAAACGAGCAGTACTTC
clone_size: once; j_call: TRBJ2-2; d_call: -; v_call: TRBV6-5; cdr3_aa: CASSYGVPGELFF; cdr3_nt: TGTGCCAGCAGTTACGGAGTTCCCGGGGAGCTGTTTTTT
clone_size: -; j_call: TRBJ2-1; d_call: -; v_call: TRBV10-3; cdr3_aa: CAISEARNEQFF; cdr3_nt: TGTGCCATCAGTGAGGCGCGGAATGAGCAGTTCTTC
clone_size: -; j_call: TRBJ2-7; d_call: -; v_call: TRBV19; cdr3_aa: CASSVGLGSYEQYF; cdr3_nt: TGTGCCAGTAGTGTAGGACTGGGTTCCTACGAGCAGTACTTC
clone_size: -; j_call: TRBJ2-7; d_call: -; v_call: TRBV4-1; cdr3_aa: CASAGDWSHEQYF; cdr3_nt: TGCGCCAGCGCCGGCGACTGGAGCCACGAGCAGTACTTC
clone_size: once; j_call: TRBJ2-3; d_call: TRBD2; v_call: TRBV28; cdr3_aa: CASSLPSSGKPTDTQYF; cdr3_nt: TGTGCCAGCAGTTTACCGTCTAGCGGGAAACCCACAGATACGCAGTATTTT
clone_size: -; j_call: TRBJ2-1; d_call: -; v_call: TRBV11-2; cdr3_aa: CASSPPGVEGYNEQFF; cdr3_nt: TGTGCCAGCAGCCCCCCTGGCGTCGAGGGCTACAATGAGCAGTTCTTC
clone_size: -; j_call: TRBJ2-7; d_call: -; v_call: TRBV19; cdr3_aa: CASSIDPRGLSYEQYF; cdr3_nt: TGTGCCAGTAGTATAGATCCGCGCGGACTCTCCTACGAGCAGTACTTC
clone_size: once; j_call: TRBJ2-2; d_call: -; v_call: TRBV2; cdr3_aa: CASSARDGTGELFF; cdr3_nt: TGTGCCAGCAGTGCTCGGGATGGCACCGGGGAGCTGTTTTTT
clone_size: -; j_call: TRBJ2-1; d_call: TRBD2; v_call: TRBV2; cdr3_aa: CATLAGSANNEQFF; cdr3_nt: TGTGCCACGTTAGCGGGATCGGCCAACAATGAGCAGTTCTTC
clone_size: -; j_call: TRBJ2-3; d_call: TRBD2; v_call: TRBV29-1; cdr3_aa: CSVDAGTTFTDTQYF; cdr3_nt: TGCAGCGTTGATGCCGGGACTACCTTTACAGATACGCAGTATTTT
clone_size: -; j_call: TRBJ2-7; d_call: TRBD2; v_call: TRBV10-1; cdr3_aa: CASSGAGGYEQYF; cdr3_nt: TGCGCCAGCAGTGGAGCGGGAGGGTACGAGCAGTACTTC
clone_size: -; j_call: TRBJ2-3; d_call: -; v_call: TRBV10-3; cdr3_aa: CAINPSEYTDTQYF; cdr3_nt: TGTGCCATCAACCCTAGCGAGTACACAGATACGCAGTATTTT
clone_size: -; j_call: TRBJ1-2; d_call: TRBD1; v_call: TRBV5-1; cdr3_aa: CASSLSTGDGYTF; cdr3_nt: TGCGCCAGCAGCTTGAGTACAGGGGATGGCTACACCTTC
clone_size: once; j_call: TRBJ2-2; d_call: -; v_call: TRBV4-1; cdr3_aa: CASSQGGFSGELFF; cdr3_nt: TGCGCCAGCAGCCAAGGAGGATTCTCCGGGGAGCTGTTTTTT
clone_size: -; j_call: TRBJ2-2; d_call: TRBD1; v_call: TRBV5-1; cdr3_aa: CASSLGTGITGELFF; cdr3_nt: TGCGCCAGCAGCTTAGGGACAGGGATCACCGGGGAGCTGTTTTTT
clone_size: -; j_call: TRBJ1-1; d_call: -; v_call: TRBV6-5; cdr3_aa: CASTPGLDTEAFF; cdr3_nt: TGTGCCAGCACCCCGGGACTTGACACTGAAGCTTTCTTT
clone_size: -; j_call: TRBJ2-2; d_call: -; v_call: TRBV11-2; cdr3_aa: CASSSMDTYQTGELFF; cdr3_nt: TGTGCCAGCAGCTCTATGGACACCTACCAGACCGGGGAGCTGTTTTTT
clone_size: -; j_call: TRBJ1-2; d_call: -; v_call: TRBV5-6; cdr3_aa: CASSLGLFEVYGYTF; cdr3_nt: TGTGCCAGCAGCTTGGGACTGTTTGAGGTCTATGGCTACACCTTC
clone_size: -; j_call: TRBJ2-5; d_call: TRBD1; v_call: TRBV23-1; cdr3_aa: CASSRPPNRGEQETQYF; cdr3_nt: TGCGCCAGCAGCCGGCCCCCCAACAGGGGGGAACAAGAGACCCAGTACTTC
clone_size: -; j_call: TRBJ2-1; d_call: TRBD2; v_call: TRBV27; cdr3_aa: CASSLGLAGLNEQFF; cdr3_nt: TGTGCCAGCAGTTTAGGGCTAGCGGGACTCAATGAGCAGTTCTTC
clone_size: -; j_call: TRBJ1-1; d_call: -; v_call: TRBV5-1; cdr3_aa: CASSQTTGLETEAFF; cdr3_nt: TGCGCCAGCAGCCAGACTACAGGGTTGGAAACTGAAGCTTTCTTT
clone_size: -; j_call: TRBJ1-2; d_call: TRBD1; v_call: TRBV19; cdr3_aa: CASRPRTGAAYGYTF; cdr3_nt: TGTGCCAGCAGACCCCGGACAGGGGCAGCCTATGGCTACACCTTC
clone_size: -; j_call: TRBJ2-7; d_call: TRBD2; v_call: TRBV27; cdr3_aa: CASRTRGGTYEQYF; cdr3_nt: TGTGCCAGCAGGACTCGGGGAGGGACGTACGAGCAGTACTTC
clone_size: -; j_call: TRBJ2-3; d_call: -; v_call: TRBV12-5; cdr3_aa: CASGLGTSLTTDTQYF; cdr3_nt: TGTGCTAGTGGTTTGGGTACTAGCTTGACCACAGATACGCAGTATTTT
clone_size: -; j_call: TRBJ1-1; d_call: -; v_call: TRBV20-1; cdr3_aa: CSASKNTEAFF; cdr3_nt: TGCAGTGCCAGTAAGAACACTGAAGCTTTCTTT
clone_size: -; j_call: TRBJ1-1; d_call: -; v_call: TRBV4-1; cdr3_aa: CASSRGGGRGNTEAFF; cdr3_nt: TGCGCCAGCAGCCGGGGGGGCGGACGAGGAAACACTGAAGCTTTCTTT
clone_size: -; j_call: TRBJ2-2; d_call: TRBD1; v_call: TRBV7-9; cdr3_aa: CASSPGQGFVDGPTGELFF; cdr3_nt: TGTGCCAGCAGCCCCGGACAGGGTTTTGTAGACGGGCCCACCGGGGAGCTGTTTTTT
clone_size: -; j_call: TRBJ2-3; d_call: TRBD2; v_call: TRBV5-1; cdr3_aa: CASSPYSGRPDTQYF; cdr3_nt: TGCGCCAGCAGCCCTTATAGCGGGAGGCCAGATACGCAGTATTTT
clone_size: -; j_call: TRBJ2-3; d_call: -; v_call: TRBV6-4; cdr3_aa: CASSAGTSIPDTQYF; cdr3_nt: TGTGCCAGCAGCGCCGGGACATCGATACCAGATACGCAGTATTTT
clone_size: -; j_call: TRBJ2-7; d_call: TRBD1; v_call: TRBV19; cdr3_aa: CASSALWDRAEQYF; cdr3_nt: TGTGCCAGTAGTGCCCTTTGGGACAGGGCTGAGCAGTACTTC
clone_size: -; j_call: TRBJ2-3; d_call: -; v_call: TRBV30; cdr3_aa: CAWSGGSTDTQYF; cdr3_nt: TGTGCCTGGAGTGGCGGGAGCACAGATACGCAGTATTTT
clone_size: -; j_call: TRBJ1-2; d_call: TRBD1; v_call: TRBV5-1; cdr3_aa: CASSLRTGFNYGYTF; cdr3_nt: TGCGCCAGCAGCTTGCGGACAGGCTTTAACTATGGCTACACCTTC
clone_size: -; j_call: TRBJ2-5; d_call: TRBD2; v_call: TRBV5-6; cdr3_aa: CASSLAGGPNQETQYF; cdr3_nt: TGTGCCAGCAGCCTAGCGGGAGGCCCTAATCAAGAGACCCAGTACTTC
clone_size: -; j_call: TRBJ1-4; d_call: -; v_call: TRBV27; cdr3_aa: CASSLSWTVGDEKLFF; cdr3_nt: TGTGCCAGCAGTTTATCGTGGACAGTAGGGGATGAAAAACTGTTTTTT
clone_size: -; j_call: TRBJ2-7; d_call: -; v_call: TRBV5-4; cdr3_aa: CASREDSATYEQYF; cdr3_nt: TGTGCCAGCAGAGAGGACAGTGCCACCTACGAGCAGTACTTC
clone_size: -; j_call: TRBJ2-7; d_call: TRBD1; v_call: TRBV27; cdr3_aa: CASGTAAYEQYF; cdr3_nt: TGTGCCAGCGGGACAGCGGCTTACGAGCAGTACTTC
clone_size: -; j_call: TRBJ2-1; d_call: -; v_call: TRBV11-3; cdr3_aa: CASSPYSVSDEQFF; cdr3_nt: TGTGCCAGCAGCCCTTATAGCGTTAGCGATGAGCAGTTCTTC
clone_size: -; j_call: TRBJ2-1; d_call: TRBD2; v_call: TRBV9; cdr3_aa: CASSVDPAGVNNEQFF; cdr3_nt: TGTGCCAGCAGCGTAGACCCAGCGGGGGTGAACAATGAGCAGTTCTTC
clone_size: -; j_call: TRBJ2-7; d_call: -; v_call: TRBV27; cdr3_aa: CASSFKPRGFHEQYF; cdr3_nt: TGTGCCAGCAGTTTTAAACCCCGAGGATTCCACGAGCAGTACTTC
clone_size: -; j_call: TRBJ2-3; d_call: TRBD1; v_call: TRBV5-1; cdr3_aa: CASSLRDPDRLDTQYF; cdr3_nt: TGCGCCAGCAGCCTACGAGACCCGGACAGGTTAGATACGCAGTATTTT
clone_size: -; j_call: TRBJ2-2; d_call: TRBD2; v_call: TRBV4-2; cdr3_aa: CASSQASSGRSAGELFF; cdr3_nt: TGTGCCAGCAGCCAAGCGAGTAGCGGGAGGTCGGCCGGGGAGCTGTTTTTT
clone_size: -; j_call: TRBJ2-3; d_call: -; v_call: TRBV6-5; cdr3_aa: CASSYGSQGVTDTQYF; cdr3_nt: TGTGCCAGCAGTTACGGATCACAGGGCGTCACAGATACGCAGTATTTT
clone_size: -; j_call: TRBJ2-5; d_call: -; v_call: TRBV9; cdr3_aa: CASSPLLAAETQYF; cdr3_nt: TGTGCCAGCAGCCCCCTCCTAGCAGCTGAGACCCAGTACTTC
clone_size: -; j_call: TRBJ2-4; d_call: -; v_call: TRBV6-5; cdr3_aa: CASSYDRGNIQYF; cdr3_nt: TGTGCCAGCAGTTACGACCGCGGAAACATTCAGTACTTC